This T cell receptor beta chain was found in a study of glioma-infiltrating T cells after dendritic cell vaccination. Findings and limits, study-wide: Survival was not directly related to TCR clonality in these patients.

This clone was seen a few times. The antigen remains undetermined. CDR1 and CDR2 from the germline V gene are SQVTM and ANQGSEA. There are 16 residues in the CDR3. With 7 bases clipped from V and 6 bases from J, the junction kept 20 bases outside the gene matches. The primer mix had 60 V beta and 13 J beta primers. The method was immunoSEQ multiplex PCR; TCRdb's version includes in-frame clones alone and lacks a portion of them. The sample records over 80,000 clones, approximately 78% being singletons. Time point specified: after dendritic cell vaccination, including at tumor progression/relapse. The clonotype was recovered from a human donor with glioblastoma. The starting material was blood, obtained after dendritic cell vaccination. The rearrangement uses TRBV29-1 and TRBJ2-7; 8 bases map to TRBD1. The CDR3 DNA reads as TGCAGCGCCGGTGGGGTTGCCGGACAGGGCCCCTCCGAGCAGTACTTC. Translating gives CSAGGVAGQGPSEQYF.